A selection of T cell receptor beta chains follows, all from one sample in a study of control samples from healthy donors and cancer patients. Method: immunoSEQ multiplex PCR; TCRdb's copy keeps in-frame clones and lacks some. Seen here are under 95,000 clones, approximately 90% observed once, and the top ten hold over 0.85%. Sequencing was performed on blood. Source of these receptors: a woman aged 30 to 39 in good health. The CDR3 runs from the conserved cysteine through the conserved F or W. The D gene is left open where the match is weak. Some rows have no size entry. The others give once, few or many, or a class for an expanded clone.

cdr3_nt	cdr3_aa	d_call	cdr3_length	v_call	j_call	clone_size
TGCAGCGCTGGCCACAGGGGGACTAATGAAAAACTGTTTTTT	CSAGHRGTNEKLFF	TRBD1	14	TRBV29-1	TRBJ1-4	-
TGTGCCAGCAGTTCTCGGACAGGGAGGTCACCCCTCCACTTT	CASSSRTGRSPLHF	TRBD1	14	TRBV7-8	TRBJ1-6	-
TGCGCCAGCAGCCAAGATAGGGCAGGGGCGGGCTACGAGCAGTACTTC	CASSQDRAGAGYEQYF	-	16	TRBV4-1	TRBJ2-7	-
TGTGCCAGCAGCGGGGGACTTATGAACACTGAAGCTTTCTTT	CASSGGLMNTEAFF	-	14	TRBV11-2	TRBJ1-1	-
TGTGCCAGCGGATGGGGGACGGGTAATCAGCCCCAGCATTTT	CASGWGTGNQPQHF	-	14	TRBV5-5	TRBJ1-5	-
TGTGCCAGCAGGCGGGACAGGGAAGCCGGGGAGCTGTTTTTT	CASRRDREAGELFF	TRBD1	14	TRBV5-4	TRBJ2-2	-
TGTGCCAGCAGTGAGTCAGGGGTTGAGGCTCAGAGGGGCTACACCTTC	CASSESGVEAQRGYTF	-	16	TRBV2	TRBJ1-2	-
TGTGCCAGCAGCTTAGGCCGGGGCACTAATGAAAAACTGTTTTTT	CASSLGRGTNEKLFF	-	15	TRBV7-8	TRBJ1-4	-
TGTGCCAGCAGCTTGCCTCCGGGACTAGGAGAGACCCAGTACTTC	CASSLPPGLGETQYF	TRBD2	15	TRBV5-6	TRBJ2-5	-
TGCGCCAGCAGCTCTGGCGGACCGGGAGGGACTAGCGGCAAAAGGCAGTTCTTC	CASSSGGPGGTSGKRQFF	TRBD2	18	TRBV5-1	TRBJ2-1	once
TGTGCCAGCAGCCAAGGAAGGGGGGGGACGAAGCGGTACGAGCAGTACTTC	CASSQGRGGTKRYEQYF	-	17	TRBV3-1/TRBV3-2	TRBJ2-7	-
TGTGCCAGCAGCCCCGAATGGGGAGAGACCCAGTACTTC	CASSPEWGETQYF	-	13	TRBV7-9	TRBJ2-5	-
TGCGCCAGCAGCTTGTCCAACCCCACGGGAGCGGGCGAAAAACTGTTTTTT	CASSLSNPTGAGEKLFF	-	17	TRBV5-1	TRBJ1-4	-
TGTGCCAGCAGCTTTACGTTGAGAAGTAATTCACCCCTCCACTTT	CASSFTLRSNSPLHF	-	15	TRBV5-4	TRBJ1-6	-
TGCGCCAGCGGACTAGCGGTCGATACGCAGTATTTT	CASGLAVDTQYF	TRBD2	12	TRBV5-1	TRBJ2-3	few
TGCAGTGTCGCCACAGATACGCAGTATTTT	CSVATDTQYF	-	10	TRBV20-1	TRBJ2-3	-
TGTGCCAGCAGTAAACAGGGGGCAGGGAACACTGAAGCTTTCTTT	CASSKQGAGNTEAFF	TRBD1	15	TRBV7-9	TRBJ1-1	-
TGTGCCAGCAGGGTAGGGGAGATGACTGAAGCTTTCTTT	CASRVGEMTEAFF	-	13	TRBV4-2	TRBJ1-1	-
TGCGCCAGCAGCCTGGTCACGGGGAGGAGTGAGCAGTTCTTC	CASSLVTGRSEQFF	-	14	TRBV5-1	TRBJ2-1	-
TGTGCCAGCAGTTACTCGAGATCAACAGGGGGCAATCAGCCCCAGCATTTT	CASSYSRSTGGNQPQHF	TRBD1	17	TRBV6-2/TRBV6-3	TRBJ1-5	-
TGTGCCAGCAGCTCCTACAGGGGGGGGCAAGAGACCCAGTACTTC	CASSSYRGGQETQYF	-	15	TRBV7-8	TRBJ2-5	-
TGTGCCAGCAGTTACTACCGGGACAGCCGAGCCTACGAGCAGTACTTC	CASSYYRDSRAYEQYF	TRBD1	16	TRBV2	TRBJ2-7	-
TGCGCCAGCAGCTTGGGGATTAGCGGGAGGATTTACAATGAGCAGTTCTTC	CASSLGISGRIYNEQFF	TRBD2	17	TRBV5-1	TRBJ2-1	-
TGTGCCAGCAGTTACAAGGGGGGAGCAAACACTGAAGCTTTCTTT	CASSYKGGANTEAFF	-	15	TRBV6-6	TRBJ1-1	-
TGCGCCAGCAGGGACGATGGACTGACGAACACCGGGGAGCTGTTTTTT	CASRDDGLTNTGELFF	-	16	TRBV4-1	TRBJ2-2	-
TGTGCTAGTGGGTCGGGACAGGGGGACGGGGAGCTGTTTTTT	CASGSGQGDGELFF	TRBD1	14	TRBV12-5	TRBJ2-2	-
TGTGCCAGCAGCCAAGGAGGTTCGGGGGTAGAGACCCAGTACTTC	CASSQGGSGVETQYF	-	15	TRBV11-2	TRBJ2-5	-
TGCAGTGCTAGTCGCAGTCTGAGCAATCAGCCCCAGCATTTT	CSASRSLSNQPQHF	-	14	TRBV20-1	TRBJ1-5	-
TGTGCCAGCAGCCAAGAGTTGGTCAGTGGGGGGGCCCAGTACTTC	CASSQELVSGGAQYF	TRBD2	15	TRBV3-1/TRBV3-2	TRBJ2-5	-
TGTGCCAGTAGTACCGGACAGGGGAGGACTGAAGCTTTCTTT	CASSTGQGRTEAFF	TRBD1	14	TRBV19	TRBJ1-1	-
TGCGCCAGCAGCTCCGACAGGGGCTCGAACACTGAAGCTTTCTTT	CASSSDRGSNTEAFF	TRBD1	15	TRBV5-1	TRBJ1-1	-